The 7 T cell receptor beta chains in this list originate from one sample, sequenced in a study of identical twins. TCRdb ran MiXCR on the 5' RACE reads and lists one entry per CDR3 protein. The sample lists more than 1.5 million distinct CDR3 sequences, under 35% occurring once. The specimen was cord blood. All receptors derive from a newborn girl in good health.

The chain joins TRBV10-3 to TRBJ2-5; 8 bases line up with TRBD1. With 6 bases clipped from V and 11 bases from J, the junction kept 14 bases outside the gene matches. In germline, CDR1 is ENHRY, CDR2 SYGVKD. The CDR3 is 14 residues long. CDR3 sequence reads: CAIRGDRSYNEQYF. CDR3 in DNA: TGTGCCATCAGAGGGGACAGGTCTTACAATGAGCAGTACTTC.

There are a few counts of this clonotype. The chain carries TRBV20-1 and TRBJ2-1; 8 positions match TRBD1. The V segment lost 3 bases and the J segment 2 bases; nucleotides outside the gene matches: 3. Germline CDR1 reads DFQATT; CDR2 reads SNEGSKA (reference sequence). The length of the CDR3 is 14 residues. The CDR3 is CSASPDRAYNEQFF. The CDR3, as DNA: TGCAGTGCTAGTCCGGACAGGGCCTACAATGAGCAGTTCTTC.

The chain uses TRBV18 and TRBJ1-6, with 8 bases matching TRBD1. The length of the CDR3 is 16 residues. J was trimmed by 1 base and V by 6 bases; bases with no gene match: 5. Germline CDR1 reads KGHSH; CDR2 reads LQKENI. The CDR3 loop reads CASSPDRASYNSPLHF. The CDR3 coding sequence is TGTGCCAGCTCGCCGGACAGGGCTTCCTATAATTCACCCCTCCACTTT.

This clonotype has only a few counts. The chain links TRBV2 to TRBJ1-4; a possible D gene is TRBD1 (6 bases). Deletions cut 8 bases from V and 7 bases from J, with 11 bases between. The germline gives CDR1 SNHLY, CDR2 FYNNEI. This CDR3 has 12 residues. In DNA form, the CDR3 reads TGTGCCAGCGAGGGCAGGGGTGAAAAACTGTTTTTT. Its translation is CASEGRGEKLFF.

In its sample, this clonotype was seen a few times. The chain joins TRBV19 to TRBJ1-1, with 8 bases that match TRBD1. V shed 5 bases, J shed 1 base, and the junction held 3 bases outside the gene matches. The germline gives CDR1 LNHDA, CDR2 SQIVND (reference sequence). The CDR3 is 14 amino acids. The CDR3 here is CASSAQGANTEAFF. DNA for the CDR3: TGTGCCAGTAGTGCCCAGGGGGCGAACACTGAAGCTTTCTTT.

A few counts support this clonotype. CDR3 loop: CASSDTNLNTEAFF. CDR3 nucleotides: TGTGCCAGCAGTGACACCAATCTAAACACTGAAGCTTTCTTT. The rearrangement joins TRBV14 to TRBJ1-1, with D uncertain. Germline V lookup: CDR1 SGHDN, CDR2 FVKESK. V lost 6 bases to trimming and J lost 2 bases, with 13 bases between them. The length of the CDR3 is 14 residues.

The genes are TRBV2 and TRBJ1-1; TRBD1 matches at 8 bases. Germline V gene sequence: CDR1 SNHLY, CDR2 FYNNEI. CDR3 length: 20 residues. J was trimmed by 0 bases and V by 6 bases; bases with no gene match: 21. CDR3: CASSPPRQGTEVMMNTEAFF. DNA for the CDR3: TGTGCCAGCAGCCCCCCCCGACAGGGGACGGAAGTGATGATGAACACTGAAGCTTTCTTT.